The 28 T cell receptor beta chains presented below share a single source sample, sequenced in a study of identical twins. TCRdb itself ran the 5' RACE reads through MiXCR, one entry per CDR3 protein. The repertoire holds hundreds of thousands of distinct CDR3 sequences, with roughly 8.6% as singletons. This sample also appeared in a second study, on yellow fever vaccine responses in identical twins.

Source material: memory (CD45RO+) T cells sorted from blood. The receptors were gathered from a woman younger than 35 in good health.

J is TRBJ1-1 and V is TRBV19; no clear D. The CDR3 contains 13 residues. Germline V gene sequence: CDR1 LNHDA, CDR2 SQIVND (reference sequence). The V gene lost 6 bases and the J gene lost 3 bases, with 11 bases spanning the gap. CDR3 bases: TGTGCCAGTAGCAAGTGGGGTTACACTGAAGCTTTCTTT. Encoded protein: CASSKWGYTEAFF.

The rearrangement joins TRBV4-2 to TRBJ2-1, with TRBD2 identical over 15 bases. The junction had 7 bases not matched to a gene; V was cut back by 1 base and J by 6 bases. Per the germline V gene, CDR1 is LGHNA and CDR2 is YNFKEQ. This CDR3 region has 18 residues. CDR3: CASSQVPGLAGGANEQFF. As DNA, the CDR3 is TGTGCCAGCAGCCAAGTTCCGGGACTAGCGGGAGGTGCCAATGAGCAGTTCTTC.

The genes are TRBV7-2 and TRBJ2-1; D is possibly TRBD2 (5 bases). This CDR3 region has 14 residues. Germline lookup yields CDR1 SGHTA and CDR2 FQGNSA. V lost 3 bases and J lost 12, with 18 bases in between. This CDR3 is CASSFPDSGSGQFF. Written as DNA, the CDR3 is TGTGCCAGCAGCTTCCCTGACTCCGGCAGCGGGCAGTTCTTC.

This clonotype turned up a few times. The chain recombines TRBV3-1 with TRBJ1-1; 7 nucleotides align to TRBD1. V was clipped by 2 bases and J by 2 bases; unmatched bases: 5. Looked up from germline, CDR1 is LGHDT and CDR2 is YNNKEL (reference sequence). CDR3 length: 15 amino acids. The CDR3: CASSQRQGYNTEAFF. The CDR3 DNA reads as TGTGCCAGCAGCCAAAGACAGGGATACAACACTGAAGCTTTCTTT. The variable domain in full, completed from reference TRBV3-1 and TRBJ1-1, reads DTAVSQTPKYLVTQMGNDKSIKCEQNLGHDTMYWYKQDSKKFLKIMFSYNNKELIINETVPNRFSPKSPDKAHLNLHINSLELGDSAVYFCASSQRQGYNTEAFFGQGTRLTVV.

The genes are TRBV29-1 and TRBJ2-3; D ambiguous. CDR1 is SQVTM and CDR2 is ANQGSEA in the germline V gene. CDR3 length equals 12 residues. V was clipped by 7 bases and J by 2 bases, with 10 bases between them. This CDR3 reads CSAGPNTDTQYF. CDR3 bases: TGCAGCGCCGGACCCAACACAGATACGCAGTATTTT.

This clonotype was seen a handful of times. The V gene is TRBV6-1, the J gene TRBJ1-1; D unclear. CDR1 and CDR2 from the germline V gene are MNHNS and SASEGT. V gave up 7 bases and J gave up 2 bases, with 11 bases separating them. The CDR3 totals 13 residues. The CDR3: CASTERENTEAFF. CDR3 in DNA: TGTGCCAGCACCGAAAGGGAAAACACTGAAGCTTTCTTT.

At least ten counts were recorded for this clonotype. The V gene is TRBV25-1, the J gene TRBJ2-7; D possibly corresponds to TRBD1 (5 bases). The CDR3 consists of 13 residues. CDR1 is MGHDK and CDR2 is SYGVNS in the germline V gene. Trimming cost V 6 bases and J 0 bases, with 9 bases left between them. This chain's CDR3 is CASRDTLSYEQYF. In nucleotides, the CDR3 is TGTGCCAGCAGGGACACTCTCTCCTACGAGCAGTACTTC.

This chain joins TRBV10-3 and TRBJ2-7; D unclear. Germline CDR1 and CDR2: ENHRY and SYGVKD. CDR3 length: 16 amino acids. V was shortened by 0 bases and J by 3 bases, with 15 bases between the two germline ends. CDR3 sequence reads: CAISESERGPGYEQYF. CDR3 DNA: TGTGCCATCAGTGAGTCGGAACGAGGACCCGGCTACGAGCAGTACTTC.

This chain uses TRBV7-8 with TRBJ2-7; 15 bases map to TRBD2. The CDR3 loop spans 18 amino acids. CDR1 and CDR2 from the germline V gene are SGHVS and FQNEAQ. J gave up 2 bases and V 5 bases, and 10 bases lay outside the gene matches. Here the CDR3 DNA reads TGTGCCAGCAGCCCCCCCGGACTAGCGGGGGGGATAACCTACGAGCAGTACGTC. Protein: CASSPPGLAGGITYEQYV.

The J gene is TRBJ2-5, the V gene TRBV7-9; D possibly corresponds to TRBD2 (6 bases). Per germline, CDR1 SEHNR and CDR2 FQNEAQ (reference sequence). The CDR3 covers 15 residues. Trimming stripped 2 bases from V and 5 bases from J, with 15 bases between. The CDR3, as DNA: TGTGCCAGCAGCTTAACGGGGGTTGTAGGGGAGACCCAGTACTTC. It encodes CASSLTGVVGETQYF.

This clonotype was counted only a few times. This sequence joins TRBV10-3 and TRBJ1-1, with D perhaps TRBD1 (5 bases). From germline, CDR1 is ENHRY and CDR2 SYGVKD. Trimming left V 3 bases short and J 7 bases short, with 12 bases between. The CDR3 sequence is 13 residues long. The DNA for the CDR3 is TGTGCCATCAGTGATGGGGTGGGGGATGAAGCTTTCTTT. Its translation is CAISDGVGDEAFF.

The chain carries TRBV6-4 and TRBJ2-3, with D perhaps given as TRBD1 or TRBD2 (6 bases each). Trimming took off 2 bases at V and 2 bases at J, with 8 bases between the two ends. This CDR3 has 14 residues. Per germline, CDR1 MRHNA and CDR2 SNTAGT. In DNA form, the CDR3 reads TGTGCCAGCAGTGACGGGGGGCCCACAGATACGCAGTATTTT. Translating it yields CASSDGGPTDTQYF.

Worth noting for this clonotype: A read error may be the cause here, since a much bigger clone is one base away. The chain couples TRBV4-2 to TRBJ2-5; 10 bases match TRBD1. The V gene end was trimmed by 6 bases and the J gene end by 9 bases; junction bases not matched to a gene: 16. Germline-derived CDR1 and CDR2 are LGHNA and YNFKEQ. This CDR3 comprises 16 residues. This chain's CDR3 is CASSRGGTGTGEAQYF. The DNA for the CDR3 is TGTGCCAGCAGTCGGGGGGGTACCGGGACAGGGGAGGCCCAGTACTTC.

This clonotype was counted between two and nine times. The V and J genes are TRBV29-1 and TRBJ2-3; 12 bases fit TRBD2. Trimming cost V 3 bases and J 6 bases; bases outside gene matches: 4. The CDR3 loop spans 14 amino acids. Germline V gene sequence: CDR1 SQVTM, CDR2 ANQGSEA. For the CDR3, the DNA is TGCAGCGTTGATATGACTAGCGGGGGCGATACGCAGTATTTT. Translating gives CSVDMTSGGDTQYF.

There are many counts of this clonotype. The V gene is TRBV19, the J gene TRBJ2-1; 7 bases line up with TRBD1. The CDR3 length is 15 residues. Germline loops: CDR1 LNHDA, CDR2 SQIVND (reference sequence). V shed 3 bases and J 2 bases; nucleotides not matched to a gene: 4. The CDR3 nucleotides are TGTGCCAGTAGTATTGAGGGGGCGACCTACAATGAGCAGTTCTTC. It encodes CASSIEGATYNEQFF.

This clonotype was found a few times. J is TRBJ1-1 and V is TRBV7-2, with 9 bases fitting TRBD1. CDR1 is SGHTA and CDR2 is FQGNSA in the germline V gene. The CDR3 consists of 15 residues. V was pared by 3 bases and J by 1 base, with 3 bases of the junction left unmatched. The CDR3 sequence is CASSFGQGWNTEAFF. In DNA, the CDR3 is TGTGCCAGCAGCTTTGGACAGGGGTGGAACACTGAAGCTTTCTTT.

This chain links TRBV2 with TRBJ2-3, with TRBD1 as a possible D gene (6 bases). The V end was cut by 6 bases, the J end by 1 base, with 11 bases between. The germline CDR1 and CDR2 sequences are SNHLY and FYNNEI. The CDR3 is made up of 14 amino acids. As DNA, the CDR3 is TGTGCCAGCAGCCGGGACACCCGCACAGATACGCAGTATTTT. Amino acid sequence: CASSRDTRTDTQYF.

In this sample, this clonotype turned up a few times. The CDR3 protein is CASSGQTGQGTEAFF. Written as DNA, the CDR3 is TGTGCCAGCAGTGGACAGACAGGGCAAGGGACTGAAGCTTTCTTT. The genes are TRBV6-1 and TRBJ1-1; 7 bases line up with TRBD1. The CDR3 contains 15 residues. Germline assignment: CDR1 MNHNS and CDR2 SASEGT. The J segment lost 5 bases and the V segment lost 4 bases, leaving 10 bases of the junction unmatched.

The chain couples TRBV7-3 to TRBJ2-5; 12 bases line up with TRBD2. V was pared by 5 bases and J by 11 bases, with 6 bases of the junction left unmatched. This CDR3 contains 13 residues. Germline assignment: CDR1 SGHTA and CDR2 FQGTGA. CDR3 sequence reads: CASSPGTSGPQYF. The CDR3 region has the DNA TGTGCCAGCAGCCCCGGGACTAGCGGGCCACAGTACTTC.

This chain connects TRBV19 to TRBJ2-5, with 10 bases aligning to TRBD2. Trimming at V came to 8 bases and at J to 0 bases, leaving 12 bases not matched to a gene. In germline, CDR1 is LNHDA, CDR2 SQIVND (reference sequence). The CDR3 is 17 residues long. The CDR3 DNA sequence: TGTGCCAGTTCCCCCTTAGCGGGGGGCCTGTACCAAGAGACCCAGTACTTC. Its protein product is CASSPLAGGLYQETQYF.

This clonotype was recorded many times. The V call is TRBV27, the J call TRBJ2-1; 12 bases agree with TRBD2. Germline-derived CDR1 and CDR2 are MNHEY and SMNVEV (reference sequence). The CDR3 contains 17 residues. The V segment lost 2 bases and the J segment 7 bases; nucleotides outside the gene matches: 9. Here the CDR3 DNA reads TGTGCCAGCAGTTTAGTCCTTCTAGCGGGGGGGCCGAATGAGCAGTTCTTC. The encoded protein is CASSLVLLAGGPNEQFF.

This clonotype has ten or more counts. CDR3 sequence reads: CASSFRTSRTGELFF. The DNA of the CDR3 is TGTGCCAGCAGTTTTCGGACTAGCCGGACCGGGGAGCTGTTTTTT. This chain connects TRBV28 to TRBJ2-2, with 8 nucleotides matching TRBD2. This CDR3 is 15 amino acids long. Trimming at V came to 3 bases and at J to 5 bases, leaving 5 bases not matched to a gene. Germline-derived CDR1 and CDR2 are MDHEN and SYDVKM. Filled out from reference TRBV28 and TRBJ2-2, the complete variable domain reads DVKVTQSSRYLVKRTGEKVFLECVQDMDHENMFWYRQDPGLGLRLIYFSYDVKMKEKGDIPEGYSVSREKKERFSLILESASTNQTSMYLCASSFRTSRTGELFFGEGSRLTVL.

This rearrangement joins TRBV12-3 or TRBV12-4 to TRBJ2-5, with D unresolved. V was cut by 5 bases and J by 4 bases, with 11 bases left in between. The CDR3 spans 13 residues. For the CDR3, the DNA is TGTGCCAGCAGTAGAAGCATTGTAGAGACCCAGTACTTC. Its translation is CASSRSIVETQYF.

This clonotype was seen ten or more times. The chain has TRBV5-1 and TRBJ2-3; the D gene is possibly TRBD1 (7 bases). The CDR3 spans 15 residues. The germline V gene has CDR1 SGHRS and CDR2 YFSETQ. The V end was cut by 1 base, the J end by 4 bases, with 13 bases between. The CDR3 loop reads CASSLRGRGADTQYF. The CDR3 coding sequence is TGCGCCAGCAGCTTGAGGGGCAGGGGGGCAGATACGCAGTATTTT.

The CDR3 is CASSLAPGTFTQYF. The CDR3 nucleotides are TGTGCCAGCAGTTTGGCGCCGGGGACTTTTACGCAGTATTTT. The rearrangement joins TRBV28 to TRBJ2-3; tentatively, D is TRBD2 (6 bases). CDR3 length: 14 amino acids. V was pared by 3 bases and J by 8 bases, with 15 bases between. CDR1 and CDR2 from the germline V gene are MDHEN and SYDVKM.

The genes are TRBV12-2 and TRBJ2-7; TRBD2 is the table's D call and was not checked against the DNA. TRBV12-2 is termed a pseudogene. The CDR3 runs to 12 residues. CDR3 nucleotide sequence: TGTGCAAGTCGCCCCTCTGAATACGAGCAGTACGTC. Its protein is CASRPSEYEQYV.

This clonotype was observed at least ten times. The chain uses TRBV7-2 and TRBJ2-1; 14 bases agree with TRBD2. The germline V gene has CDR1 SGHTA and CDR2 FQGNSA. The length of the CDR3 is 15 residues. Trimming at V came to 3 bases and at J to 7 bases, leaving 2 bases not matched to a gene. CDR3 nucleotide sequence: TGTGCCAGCAGCTTGGGGACTAGCGGGAGTAATGAGCAGTTCTTC. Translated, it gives CASSLGTSGSNEQFF.

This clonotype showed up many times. DNA of the CDR3: TGTGCCAGCAGTCTAACTCCAACTAGCGGTGCTAGCACAGATACGCAGTATTTT. The encoded protein is CASSLTPTSGASTDTQYF. The rearrangement joins TRBV28 to TRBJ2-3; 8 nucleotides align to TRBD2. The CDR3 is made up of 18 amino acids. Germline values: CDR1 MDHEN, CDR2 SYDVKM. V was pared by 5 bases and J by 0 bases, with 13 bases of the junction left unmatched.